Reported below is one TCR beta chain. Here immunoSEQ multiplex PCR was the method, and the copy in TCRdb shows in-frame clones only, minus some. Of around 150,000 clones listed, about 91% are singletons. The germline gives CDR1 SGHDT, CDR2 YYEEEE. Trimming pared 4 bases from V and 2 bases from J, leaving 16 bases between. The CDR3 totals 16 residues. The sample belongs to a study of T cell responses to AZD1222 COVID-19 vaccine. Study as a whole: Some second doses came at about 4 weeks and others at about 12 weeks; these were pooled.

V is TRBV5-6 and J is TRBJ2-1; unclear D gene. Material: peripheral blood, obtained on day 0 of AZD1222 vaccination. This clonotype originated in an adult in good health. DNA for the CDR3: TGTGCCAGCAGCCTCCGGGCTGGCAACCCCTACAATGAGCAGTTCTTC. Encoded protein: CASSLRAGNPYNEQFF.